This T cell receptor (beta chain) derives from a study of PD-L1 blockade in urothelial cancer. About the study: Most patients, about 85% of the roughly 29, were males with bladder-origin cancer.

Whole-study results and caveats: Tumor-associated clones in blood expanded more at 3 weeks in durable-benefit patients.

Germline CDR1 reads SGHTA; CDR2 reads FQGNSA. This CDR3 has 15 amino acids. Losses at the gene ends were 6 bases for V and 2 bases for J; bases not matched to a gene: 7. The protocol was immunoSEQ multiplex PCR, while the TCRdb copy is restricted to in-frame clones and leaves out a portion. Seen here are about 81,000 clones, 80% to 90% observed once, and the top ten hold 0.85% to 1%. As concerns this clone: Its antigen is not known.

Time point indicated: pretreatment peripheral blood. The input for sequencing was PBMCs, taken around atezolizumab (anti-PD-L1) treatment. The sequence came from a woman older than 75 with urothelial cancer. The chain joins TRBV7-2 to TRBJ2-7, with 10 bases aligning to TRBD2. CDR3 nucleotides: TGTGCCAGCAGTCTGCTAGCGGGAGCGCCCTACGAGCAGTACTTC. Encoded protein: CASSLLAGAPYEQYF.